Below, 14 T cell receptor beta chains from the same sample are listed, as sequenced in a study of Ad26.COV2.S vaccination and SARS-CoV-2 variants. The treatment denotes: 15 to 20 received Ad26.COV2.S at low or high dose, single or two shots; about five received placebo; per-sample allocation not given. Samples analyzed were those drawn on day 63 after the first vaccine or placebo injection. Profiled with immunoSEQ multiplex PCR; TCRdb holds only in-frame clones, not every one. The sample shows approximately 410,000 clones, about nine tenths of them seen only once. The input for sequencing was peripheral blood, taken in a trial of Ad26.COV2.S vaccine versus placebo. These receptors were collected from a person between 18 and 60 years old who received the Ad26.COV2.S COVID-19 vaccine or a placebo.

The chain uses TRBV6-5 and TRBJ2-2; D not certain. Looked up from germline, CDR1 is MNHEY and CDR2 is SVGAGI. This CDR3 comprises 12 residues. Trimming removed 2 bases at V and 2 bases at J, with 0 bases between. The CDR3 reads CASSYNTGELFF. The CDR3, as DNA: TGTGCCAGCAGTTACAACACCGGGGAGCTGTTTTTT.

Here the CDR3 DNA reads TGTGCCAGCAGCTTGGCGGGACTACCCCGCACAGATACGCAGTATTTT. This encodes CASSLAGLPRTDTQYF. J is TRBJ2-3 and V is TRBV5-6; 7 bases align to TRBD2. The CDR3 sequence is 16 residues long. The junction had 5 bases not matched to a gene; V was cut back by 0 bases and J by 1 base. The germline V gene has CDR1 SGHDT and CDR2 YYEEEE.

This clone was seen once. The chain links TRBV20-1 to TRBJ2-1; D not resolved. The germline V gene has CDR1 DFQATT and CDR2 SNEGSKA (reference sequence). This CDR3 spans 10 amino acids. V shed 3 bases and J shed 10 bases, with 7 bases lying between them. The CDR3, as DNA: TGCAGTGCTAGGGCGAAGGAGCAGTTCTTC. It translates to CSARAKEQFF.

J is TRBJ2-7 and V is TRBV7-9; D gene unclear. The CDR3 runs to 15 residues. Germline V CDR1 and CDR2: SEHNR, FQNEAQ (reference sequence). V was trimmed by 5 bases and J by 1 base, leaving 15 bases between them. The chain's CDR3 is CASSPHHGSSYEQYF. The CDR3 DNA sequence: TGTGCCAGCAGCCCCCACCATGGATCGTCCTACGAGCAGTACTTC.

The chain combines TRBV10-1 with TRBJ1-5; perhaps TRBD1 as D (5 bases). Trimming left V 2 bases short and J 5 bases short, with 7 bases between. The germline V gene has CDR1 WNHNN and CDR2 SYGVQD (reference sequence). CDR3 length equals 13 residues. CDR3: CASSEDRYQPQHF. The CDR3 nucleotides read TGCGCCAGCAGTGAGGACAGATATCAGCCCCAGCATTTT.

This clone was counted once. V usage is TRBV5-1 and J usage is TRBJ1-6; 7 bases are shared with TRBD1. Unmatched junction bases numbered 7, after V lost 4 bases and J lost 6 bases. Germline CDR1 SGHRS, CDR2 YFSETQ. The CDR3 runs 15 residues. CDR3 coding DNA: TGCGCCAGCAGCCCTGAGGGACAGATTAATTCACCCCTCCACTTT. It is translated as CASSPEGQINSPLHF.

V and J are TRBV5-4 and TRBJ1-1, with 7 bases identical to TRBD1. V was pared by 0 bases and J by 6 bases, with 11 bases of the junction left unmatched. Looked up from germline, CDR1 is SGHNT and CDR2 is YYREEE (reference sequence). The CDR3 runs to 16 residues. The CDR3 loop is CASSLGGTAGGSEAFF. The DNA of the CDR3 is TGTGCCAGCAGCTTGGGGGGTACGGCAGGGGGTTCTGAAGCTTTCTTT.

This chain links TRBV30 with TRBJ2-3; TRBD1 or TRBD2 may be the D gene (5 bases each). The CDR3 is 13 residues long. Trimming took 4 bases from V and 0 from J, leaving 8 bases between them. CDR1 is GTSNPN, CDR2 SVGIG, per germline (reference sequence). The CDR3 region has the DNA TGTGCCTGGACGAGGGGCAGCACAGATACGCAGTATTTT. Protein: CAWTRGSTDTQYF.

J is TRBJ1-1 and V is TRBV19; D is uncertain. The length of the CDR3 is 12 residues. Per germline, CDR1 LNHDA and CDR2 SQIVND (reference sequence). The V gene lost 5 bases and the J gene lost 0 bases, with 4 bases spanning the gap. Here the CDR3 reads CASSQLNTEAFF. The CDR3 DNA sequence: TGTGCCAGTAGTCAGCTGAACACTGAAGCTTTCTTT.

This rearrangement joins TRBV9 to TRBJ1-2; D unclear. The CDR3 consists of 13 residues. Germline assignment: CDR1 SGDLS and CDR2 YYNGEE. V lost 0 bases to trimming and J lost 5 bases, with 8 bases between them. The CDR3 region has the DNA TGTGCCAGCAGCGTAGAAGGTCATTATGGCTACACCTTC. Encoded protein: CASSVEGHYGYTF.

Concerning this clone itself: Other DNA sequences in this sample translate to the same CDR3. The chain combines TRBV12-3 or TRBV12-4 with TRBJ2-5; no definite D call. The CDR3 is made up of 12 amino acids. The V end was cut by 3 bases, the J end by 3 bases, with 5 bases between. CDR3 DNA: TGTGCCAGCAGTTTGAGAGAAGAGACCCAGTACTTC. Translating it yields CASSLREETQYF.

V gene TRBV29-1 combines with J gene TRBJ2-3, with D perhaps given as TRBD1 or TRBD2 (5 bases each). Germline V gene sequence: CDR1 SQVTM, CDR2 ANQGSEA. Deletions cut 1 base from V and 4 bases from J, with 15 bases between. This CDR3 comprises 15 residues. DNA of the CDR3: TGCAGCGTTGAAGGACGGGGCGCGCTCGCAGATACGCAGTATTTT. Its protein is CSVEGRGALADTQYF.

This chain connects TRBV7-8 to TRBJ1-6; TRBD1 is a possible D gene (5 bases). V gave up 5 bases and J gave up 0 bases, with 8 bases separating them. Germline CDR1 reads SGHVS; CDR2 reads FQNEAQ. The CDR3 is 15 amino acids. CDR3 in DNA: TGTGCCAGCAGCCTTAGGGGCTCCTATAATTCACCCCTCCACTTT. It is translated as CASSLRGSYNSPLHF.

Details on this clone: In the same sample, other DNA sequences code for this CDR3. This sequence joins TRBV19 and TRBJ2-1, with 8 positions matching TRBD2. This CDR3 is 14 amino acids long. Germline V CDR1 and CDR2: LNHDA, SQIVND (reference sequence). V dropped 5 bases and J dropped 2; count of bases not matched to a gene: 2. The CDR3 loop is CASSSGGAYNEQFF. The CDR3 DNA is TGTGCCAGTAGTTCCGGGGGGGCCTACAATGAGCAGTTCTTC.